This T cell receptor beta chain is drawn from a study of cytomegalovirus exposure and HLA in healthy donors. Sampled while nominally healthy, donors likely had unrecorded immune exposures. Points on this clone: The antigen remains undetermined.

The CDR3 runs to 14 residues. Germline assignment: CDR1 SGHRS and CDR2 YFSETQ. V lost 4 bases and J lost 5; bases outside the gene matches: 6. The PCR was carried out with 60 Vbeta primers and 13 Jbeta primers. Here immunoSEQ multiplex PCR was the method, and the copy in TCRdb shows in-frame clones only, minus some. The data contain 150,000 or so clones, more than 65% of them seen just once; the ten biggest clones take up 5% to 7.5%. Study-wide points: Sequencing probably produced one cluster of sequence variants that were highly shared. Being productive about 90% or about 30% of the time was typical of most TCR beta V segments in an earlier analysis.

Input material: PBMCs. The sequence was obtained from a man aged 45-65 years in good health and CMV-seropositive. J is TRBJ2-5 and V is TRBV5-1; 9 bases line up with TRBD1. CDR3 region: CASSPGTGLETQYF. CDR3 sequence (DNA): TGCGCCAGCAGCCCTGGGACAGGGTTGGAGACCCAGTACTTC.